These T cell receptor beta chains were read from a single sample in a study of T cell repertoires in ileal Crohn's disease. Clones were sequenced by immunoSEQ multiplex PCR, and TCRdb holds only the in-frame ones, with some missing. The table shows around 9,700 clones, with 80% to 90% occurring only once. The sample was ileal tissue. The receptors stem from an adult with Crohn's disease. Each CDR3 is given without its conserved first and last residue.

V,CDR3
TRBV4-2,ASSLPGTSGGEQF
TRBV7-8,ASTNSGEQF
TRBV18,ASSILQDSAEAF
TRBV27,ASSSRQGDTEAF
TRBV5-1,ASSLGAPNTEAF
TRBV19,ATSPGQNSDTQY
TRBV19,ASMDRNAGPNQPQH
TRBV12-5,ASGYPSGSKDTGELF
TRBV11-2,ASSLVGGSFGELF
TRBV9,ASSTRDTEAF
TRBV19,ASSDDSRGNQPQH
TRBV5-4,ASSRTKESNNEQF
TRBV18,ASSPPIRYNEQF
TRBV4-1,ASSQRQGKNTGELF
TRBV11-2,ASSRGRVGQETQY
TRBV4-1,ASSLKGETQY
TRBV6-1,ASSAGTGDARPQH
TRBV13,ASSSVWRNTEAF
TRBV18,ASSPRTGNEKLF
TRBV5-1,ASSLAQSGNTIY
TRBV29-1,SVSSGGFNTEAF
TRBV11-1,ASSPEGEQF
TRBV4-2,ASSQEMKGSSYEQY
TRBV11-3,ASKKRGMNTEAF
TRBV29-1,SVAGGRGNTEAF
TRBV9,ASSPQNSGNTIY
TRBV4-2,ASSYRLEGSYEQY
TRBV11-3,ASSLDLTSGRTDTQY
TRBV19,ASGGTLNTEAF
TRBV5-1,ASSFQDQETQY
TRBV2,ASSWGREETQY
TRBV7-6,ASSSPGSADTQY
TRBV25-1,ASSEYRGTEAF
TRBV27,ASSFSLGGANTEAF
TRBV9,ASSVLSGRASDEQF
TRBV27,ASKGSGTVREQY
TRBV10-1,ASSGTPSRKTYGYT
TRBV5-1,ASSLTSGRGNEQF
TRBV4-3,ASSQDRAREGPEQY
TRBV25-1,ASSLGMGGAYTGELF
TRBV7-6,ASSLTGDNEQF
TRBV6-5,ASSPEGSSYNEQF
TRBV7-2,ASSISSLAPEQY
TRBV2,ASSAVSTGELF